The sample holds a few counts of the clone carrying this T cell receptor (beta chain). Its matching antigen is unknown. PCR was performed using 60 Vbeta and 13 Jbeta primers. Produced via immunoSEQ multiplex PCR; TCRdb's table is partial and in-frame only. The table has 110,000 or so clones, 75% to 85% seen once; the top ten hold 5.5% to 7%. The source of the sample is a study of cytomegalovirus exposure and HLA in healthy donors. General study points: Exclusion as indistinguishable affected some V segments, including TRBV6-2 and TRBV6-3.

Germline lookup yields CDR1 MGHRA and CDR2 YSYEKL. V lost 5 bases to trimming and J lost 4 bases; unmatched junction nucleotides: 3. CDR3 length equals 14 residues. The material sequenced was PBMCs. The TCR originated in a man younger than 35 in good health and CMV-seronegative. The rearrangement joins TRBV4-1 to TRBJ1-3; 9 bases map to TRBD1. The CDR3 reads CASSSGQGGNTIYF. In nucleotides, the CDR3 is TGCGCCAGCAGCTCCGGACAGGGGGGAAACACCATATATTTT.